This note documents a single TCR beta chain sequence. The data derive from a study of blood T cell repertoires in COVID-19. The protocol was immunoSEQ multiplex PCR, while the TCRdb copy is restricted to in-frame clones and leaves out a portion. In the table there are 200,000 to 250,000 clones, roughly 85% of which are singletons. The CDR3 runs 17 residues. V gave up 0 bases and J gave up 1 base, with 16 bases separating them. Germline CDR1 reads SGHKS; CDR2 reads YYEKEE (reference sequence). The chain employs TRBV5-5 and TRBJ1-2, with D unclear. Material: peripheral blood. The sequence was obtained from a woman aged 70-85 years with COVID-19, enrolled during active disease. CDR3 nucleotide sequence: TGTGCCAGCAGCTTGGCCCCCGCAGCGGGCTTTAACTATGGCTACACCTTC. Protein sequence: CASSLAPAAGFNYGYTF.